This T cell receptor (beta chain) was identified during a study of blood T cell repertoires in COVID-19. Trimming cost V 6 bases and J 6 bases, with 29 bases left between them. The V gene's germline CDR1 is KGHSH and CDR2 LQKENI. The CDR3 sequence is 18 residues long. Cohort placement rested on clinical history that participants reported themselves. Authors' data handling: How many nucleated cells were present was estimated from reference gene primer amplification. Produced via immunoSEQ multiplex PCR; TCRdb's table is partial and in-frame only. The DNA was the basis for D and trimming; V, J and clone size are from that table. The sample consists of approximately 250,000 clones, about 91% of them appearing once.

V is TRBV18 and J is TRBJ1-2; TRBD1 is a possible D gene (6 bases). The sequencing input was PBMCs or T cells enriched from blood (not recorded which). The receptor was isolated from a woman in her thirties or forties with acute COVID-19. The CDR3, as DNA: TGTGCCAGCTCCGGGACAAATGTGAGGGAGCAAAATCGGGATGGCTACACCTTC. This encodes CASSGTNVREQNRDGYTF.